Listed below are T cell receptor beta chains from one sample, sequenced in a study of blood T cell repertoires in COVID-19. Here immunoSEQ multiplex PCR was the method, and the copy in TCRdb shows in-frame clones only, minus some. The repertoire includes 93,000 or so clones, roughly nine tenths of them detected once, and roughly 6% sits in the top ten. The source material was peripheral blood. The receptor source for this set is a human donor in a cohort sampled during active COVID-19. Each CDR3 is given with its conserved first and last residue. A D gene is named only where the DNA matches it firmly. Part of the rows lack a size; the others show once, few, many or a class for expanded clones.

V: TRBV2
D: .
J: TRBJ1-6
size: .
CDR3: CASSLGRSKLNSPLHF
DNA: TGTGCCAGCTCCCTCGGTCGGAGCAAGCTTAATTCACCCCTCCACTTT

V: TRBV28
D: .
J: TRBJ2-1
size: .
CDR3: CASSGNGQAVYNEQFF
DNA: TGTGCCAGCAGTGGAAATGGGCAGGCAGTCTACAATGAGCAGTTCTTC

V: TRBV19
D: .
J: TRBJ1-5
size: .
CDR3: CAGGQGNQPQHF
DNA: TGTGCGGGTGGGCAGGGAAATCAGCCCCAGCATTTT

V: TRBV5-1
D: TRBD2
J: TRBJ2-5
size: .
CDR3: CASSSPGGGAGETQYF
DNA: TGCGCCAGCAGCTCTCCCGGCGGGGGGGCCGGAGAGACCCAGTACTTC

V: TRBV13
D: .
J: TRBJ1-1
size: .
CDR3: CASSFRGMNTEAFF
DNA: TGTGCCAGCAGCTTCCGGGGTATGAACACTGAAGCTTTCTTT

V: TRBV18
D: TRBD1
J: TRBJ1-1
size: .
CDR3: CASSPRGRGTEAFF
DNA: TGTGCCAGCTCACCGAGGGGGCGAGGCACTGAAGCTTTCTTT

V: TRBV7-9
D: .
J: TRBJ1-3
size: .
CDR3: CASSLEGRAGNTIYF
DNA: TGTGCCAGCAGCTTAGAGGGCAGGGCTGGAAACACCATATATTTT

V: TRBV6-5
D: TRBD2
J: TRBJ2-1
size: once
CDR3: CASSGGSYNEQFF
DNA: TGTGCCAGCTCGGGAGGTTCCTACAATGAGCAGTTCTTC

V: TRBV6-5
D: .
J: TRBJ1-2
size: .
CDR3: CASRMTGVYGYTF
DNA: TGTGCCAGCAGGATGACAGGAGTCTATGGCTACACCTTC

V: TRBV7-2
D: TRBD1
J: TRBJ1-3
size: .
CDR3: CASSLQGAPSGNTIYF
DNA: TGTGCCAGCAGCTTACAGGGGGCCCCCTCTGGAAACACCATATATTTT

V: TRBV20-1
D: .
J: TRBJ2-4
size: .
CDR3: CSASTQGNIQYF
DNA: TGCAGTGCTAGTACACAGGGAAACATTCAGTACTTC

V: TRBV15
D: .
J: TRBJ2-5
size: .
CDR3: CATSRGVADQETQYF
DNA: TGTGCCACCAGCAGAGGTGTAGCGGACCAAGAGACCCAGTACTTC

V: TRBV7-2
D: .
J: TRBJ2-2
size: .
CDR3: CASSLAGGADTGELFF
DNA: TGTGCCAGCAGCTTAGCCGGGGGAGCGGACACCGGGGAGCTGTTTTTT

V: TRBV28
D: .
J: TRBJ1-1
size: .
CDR3: CASSFPENTEAFF
DNA: TGTGCCAGCAGTTTCCCAGAGAACACTGAAGCTTTCTTT

V: TRBV19
D: TRBD2
J: TRBJ2-1
size: .
CDR3: CASRTGTSGYNEQFF
DNA: TGTGCCAGTAGAACCGGGACTAGCGGTTACAATGAGCAGTTCTTC

V: TRBV27
D: TRBD1
J: TRBJ2-7
size: .
CDR3: CASRTGGAGYEQYF
DNA: TGTGCCAGCAGGACAGGGGGCGCCGGCTACGAGCAGTACTTC

V: TRBV7-6
D: .
J: TRBJ2-1
size: .
CDR3: CASSNGGISYNEQFF
DNA: TGTGCCAGCAGCAATGGGGGGATCTCCTACAATGAGCAGTTCTTC

V: TRBV19
D: .
J: TRBJ1-5
size: .
CDR3: CASSIEPGLNQPQHF
DNA: TGTGCCAGTAGTATAGAACCAGGGCTCAATCAGCCCCAGCATTTT

V: TRBV11-3
D: .
J: TRBJ1-1
size: few
CDR3: CASSLDGNTEAFF
DNA: TGTGCCAGCAGCTTAGACGGGAACACTGAAGCTTTCTTT

V: TRBV7-3
D: .
J: TRBJ2-1
size: .
CDR3: CASSLSADSYNEQFF
DNA: TGTGCCAGCAGCCTATCGGCGGACTCCTACAATGAGCAGTTCTTC

V: TRBV3-1/TRBV3-2
D: .
J: TRBJ2-3
size: .
CDR3: CASSQDYGSDTQYF
DNA: TGTGCCAGCAGCCAAGATTACGGTTCAGATACGCAGTATTTT

V: TRBV4-2
D: .
J: TRBJ1-1
size: .
CDR3: CASSQSRGTEAFF
DNA: TGTGCCAGCAGCCAAAGTCGGGGGACTGAAGCTTTCTTT

V: TRBV7-6
D: TRBD2
J: TRBJ2-1
size: .
CDR3: CASSTKRGGAYNEQFF
DNA: TGTGCCAGCAGCACCAAGCGGGGGGGCGCCTACAATGAGCAGTTCTTC

V: TRBV7-8
D: .
J: TRBJ2-3
size: .
CDR3: CASSSGQLYTDTQYF
DNA: TGTGCCAGCAGCTCCGGACAGCTATACACAGATACGCAGTATTTT

V: TRBV9
D: TRBD2
J: TRBJ2-1
size: .
CDR3: CASSDGLGDYRYNEQFF
DNA: TGTGCCAGCAGCGACGGTCTAGGGGACTACCGCTACAATGAGCAGTTCTTC

V: TRBV10-1
D: .
J: TRBJ1-2
size: .
CDR3: CASSDGQIPAGYTF
DNA: TGCGCCAGCAGTGATGGGCAGATCCCTGCGGGCTACACCTTC

V: TRBV27
D: .
J: TRBJ1-1
size: .
CDR3: CASSPGLGGNTEAFF
DNA: TGTGCCAGCAGTCCTGGGCTGGGGGGGAACACTGAAGCTTTCTTT

V: TRBV5-6
D: .
J: TRBJ1-3
size: .
CDR3: CASSREGDLSGNTIYF
DNA: TGTGCCAGCAGTAGAGAGGGGGATCTCTCTGGAAACACCATATATTTT

V: TRBV5-5
D: TRBD1
J: TRBJ1-4
size: .
CDR3: CASRTGTGGEKLFF
DNA: TGTGCCAGCAGAACCGGGACAGGGGGTGAAAAACTGTTTTTT

V: TRBV19
D: TRBD1
J: TRBJ2-2
size: .
CDR3: CASSTLGPGQALQNTGELFF
DNA: TGTGCCAGTAGTACCCTCGGGCCGGGACAGGCACTTCAGAACACCGGGGAGCTGTTTTTT

V: TRBV5-4
D: .
J: TRBJ2-1
size: .
CDR3: CASSLARVGGEQFF
DNA: TGTGCCAGCAGCTTGGCGCGGGTTGGTGGTGAGCAGTTCTTC

V: TRBV19
D: TRBD2
J: TRBJ2-1
size: .
CDR3: CASSMFSGSYYNEQFF
DNA: TGTGCCAGTAGTATGTTCAGCGGGAGTTACTACAATGAGCAGTTCTTC

V: TRBV13
D: TRBD1
J: TRBJ1-5
size: .
CDR3: CASSSDRAQPQHF
DNA: TGTGCCAGCAGCTCAGACAGGGCTCAGCCCCAGCATTTT

V: TRBV28
D: TRBD1
J: TRBJ2-7
size: .
CDR3: CASTLGQGSYEQYF
DNA: TGTGCCAGCACACTGGGACAGGGGTCCTACGAGCAGTACTTC

V: TRBV5-4
D: .
J: TRBJ2-5
size: .
CDR3: CASSSYHRGGETQYF
DNA: TGTGCCAGCAGCTCGTATCATCGAGGTGGCGAGACCCAGTACTTC